The present entry profiles one TCR beta chain with its context. The antigen is unknown. Via MiXCR, TCRdb re-called the 5' RACE reads, giving one row per CDR3 protein. The table lists fewer than 800,000 distinct CDR3 sequences, under 8.5% of them singletons, with 1.6% in the top ten. The data belong to a study of identical twins. General study results and limits: For cord blood, abundant beta clonotypes had fewer insertions, unlike memory repertoires, which showed none. Alpha sequences out of frame and shared by twins had excess low generation probability.

These sequences were also reported in another study, on yellow fever vaccine responses in identical twins. That report notes: Twin vaccine T cell responses reportedly seemed partly convergent, partly personalized.

Sample: PBMCs. The receptor's source is a woman aged 18-29 years in good health.

The CDR3 spells CASSFLAGGDNEQFF. For the CDR3, the DNA is TGTGCCAGCAGCTTTCTAGCGGGGGGAGACAATGAGCAGTTCTTC. The rearrangement links TRBV5-6 to TRBJ2-1; 11 bases agree with TRBD2. The germline V gene encodes CDR1 SGHDT and CDR2 YYEEEE. This CDR3 is 15 amino acids long. V lost 2 bases and J lost 5; bases outside the gene matches: 3.